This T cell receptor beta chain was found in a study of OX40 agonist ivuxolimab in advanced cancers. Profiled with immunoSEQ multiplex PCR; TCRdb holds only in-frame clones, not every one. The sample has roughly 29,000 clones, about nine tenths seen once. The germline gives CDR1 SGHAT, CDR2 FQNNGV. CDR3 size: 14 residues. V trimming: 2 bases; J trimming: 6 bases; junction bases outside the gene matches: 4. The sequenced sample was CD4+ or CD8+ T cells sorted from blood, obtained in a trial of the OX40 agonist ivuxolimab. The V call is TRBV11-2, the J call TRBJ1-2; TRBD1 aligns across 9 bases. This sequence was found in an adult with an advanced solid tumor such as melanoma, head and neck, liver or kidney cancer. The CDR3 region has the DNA TGTGCCAGCAGCTTACCCGGGACAGGGAATGGCTACACCTTC. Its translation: CASSLPGTGNGYTF. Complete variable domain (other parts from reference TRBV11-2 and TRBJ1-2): EAGVAQSPRYKIIEKRQSVAFWCNPISGHATLYWYQQILGQGPKLLIQFQNNGVVDDSQLPKDRFSAERLKGVDSTLKIQPAKLEDSAVYLCASSLPGTGNGYTFGSGTRLTVV.